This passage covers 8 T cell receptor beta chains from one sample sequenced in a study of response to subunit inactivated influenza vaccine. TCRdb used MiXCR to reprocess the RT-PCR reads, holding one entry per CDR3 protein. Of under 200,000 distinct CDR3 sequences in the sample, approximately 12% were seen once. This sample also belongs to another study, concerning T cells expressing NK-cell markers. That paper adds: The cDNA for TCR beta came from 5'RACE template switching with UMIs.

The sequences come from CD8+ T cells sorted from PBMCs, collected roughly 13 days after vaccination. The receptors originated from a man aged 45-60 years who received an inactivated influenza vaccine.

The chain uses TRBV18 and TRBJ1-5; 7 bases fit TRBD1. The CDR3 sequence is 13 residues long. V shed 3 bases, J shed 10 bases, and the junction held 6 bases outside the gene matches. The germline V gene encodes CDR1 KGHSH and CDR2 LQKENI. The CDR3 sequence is CASSPEGAAPQHF. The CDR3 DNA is TGTGCCAGCTCACCCGAGGGGGCCGCACCCCAGCATTTT.

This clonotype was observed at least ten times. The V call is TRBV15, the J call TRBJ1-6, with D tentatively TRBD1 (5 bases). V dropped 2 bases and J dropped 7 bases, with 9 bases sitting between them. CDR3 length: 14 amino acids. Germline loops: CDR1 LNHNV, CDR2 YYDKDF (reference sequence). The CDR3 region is CATSRRQMNSPLHF. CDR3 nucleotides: TGTGCCACCAGCAGACGACAGATGAATTCACCCCTCCACTTT.

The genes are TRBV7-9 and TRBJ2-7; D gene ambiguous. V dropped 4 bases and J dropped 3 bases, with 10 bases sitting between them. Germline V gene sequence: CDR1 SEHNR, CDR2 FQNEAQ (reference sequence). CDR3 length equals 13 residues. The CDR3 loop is CASSSPVNYEQYF. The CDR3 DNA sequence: TGTGCCAGCAGCTCCCCGGTCAACTACGAGCAGTACTTC.

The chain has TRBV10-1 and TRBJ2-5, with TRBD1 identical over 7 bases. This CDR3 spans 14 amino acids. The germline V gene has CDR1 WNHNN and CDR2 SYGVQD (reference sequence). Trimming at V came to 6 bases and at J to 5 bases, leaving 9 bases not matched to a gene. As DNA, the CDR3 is TGCGCCAGCAGCAACACAGGGGACGGGGAGACCCAGTACTTC. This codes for CASSNTGDGETQYF.

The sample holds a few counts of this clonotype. CDR3 DNA sequence: TGTGCCAGCAGCGTAGGAGGGGGGCAAGAGACCCAGTACTTC. Translated, it gives CASSVGGGQETQYF. The gene calls are TRBV9 and TRBJ2-5; D assignment may be TRBD1 or TRBD2 (6 bases each). In germline, CDR1 is SGDLS, CDR2 YYNGEE. The CDR3 is 14 amino acids. V lost 0 bases and J lost 2, with 8 bases in between.

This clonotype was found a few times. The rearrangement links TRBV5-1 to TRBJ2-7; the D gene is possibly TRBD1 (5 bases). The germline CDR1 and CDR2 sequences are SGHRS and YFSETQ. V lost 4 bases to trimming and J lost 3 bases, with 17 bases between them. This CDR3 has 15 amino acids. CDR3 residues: CASSPSRGALYEQYF. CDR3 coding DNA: TGCGCCAGCAGCCCGAGTAGGGGCGCCCTCTACGAGCAGTACTTC.

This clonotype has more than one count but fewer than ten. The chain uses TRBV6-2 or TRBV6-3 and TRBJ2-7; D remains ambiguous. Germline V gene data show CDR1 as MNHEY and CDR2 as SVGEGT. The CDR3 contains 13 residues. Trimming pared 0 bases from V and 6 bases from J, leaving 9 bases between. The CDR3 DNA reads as TGTGCCAGCAGTTACTCAAGGACCCTCGAGCAGTACTTC. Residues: CASSYSRTLEQYF.

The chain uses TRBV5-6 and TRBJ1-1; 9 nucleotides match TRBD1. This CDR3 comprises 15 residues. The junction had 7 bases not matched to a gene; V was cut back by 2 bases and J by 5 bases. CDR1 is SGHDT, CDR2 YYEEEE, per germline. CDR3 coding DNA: TGTGCCAGCAGCTTTCCTACAGGGGGCCGAACTGAAGCTTTCTTT. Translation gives CASSFPTGGRTEAFF.